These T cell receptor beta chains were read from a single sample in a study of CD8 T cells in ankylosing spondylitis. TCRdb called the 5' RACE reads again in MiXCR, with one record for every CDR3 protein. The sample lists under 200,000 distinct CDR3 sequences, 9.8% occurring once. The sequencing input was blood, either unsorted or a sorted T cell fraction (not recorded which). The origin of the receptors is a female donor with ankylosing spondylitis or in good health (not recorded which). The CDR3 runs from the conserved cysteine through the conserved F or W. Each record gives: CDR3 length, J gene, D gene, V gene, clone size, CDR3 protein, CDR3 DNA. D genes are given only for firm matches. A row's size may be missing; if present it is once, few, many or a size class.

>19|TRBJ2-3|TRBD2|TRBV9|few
CASSVASGRPDSSTDTQYF
TGTGCCAGCAGCGTAGCTAGCGGGAGGCCAGACTCTAGCACAGATACGCAGTATTTT
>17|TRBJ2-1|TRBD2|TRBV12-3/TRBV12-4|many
CASGLILEGLEISEQFF
TGTGCCAGCGGATTGATCTTGGAGGGACTAGAGATTAGTGAGCAGTTCTTC
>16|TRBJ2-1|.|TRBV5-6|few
CASSLVAGRGYNEQFF
TGTGCCAGCAGCTTGGTAGCCGGGAGAGGCTACAATGAGCAGTTCTTC
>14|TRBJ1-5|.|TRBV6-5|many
CASSYRGSHQPQHF
TGTGCCAGCAGTTACCGGGGGAGTCATCAGCCCCAGCATTTT
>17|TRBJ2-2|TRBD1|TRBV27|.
CASSYRTGGRNTGELFF
TGTGCCAGCAGTTACAGGACAGGGGGCAGGAACACCGGGGAGCTGTTTTTT
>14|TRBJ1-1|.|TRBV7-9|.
CASSLGIAGTEAFF
TGTGCCAGCAGCTTAGGGATCGCGGGCACTGAAGCTTTCTTT
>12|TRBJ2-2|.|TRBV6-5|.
CASRGGAGELFF
TGTGCCAGCAGGGGCGGAGCCGGGGAGCTGTTTTTT
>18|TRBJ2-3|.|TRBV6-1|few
CASKRGGMGLDQTDTQYF
TGTGCCAGCAAGAGGGGTGGGATGGGCCTTGATCAAACAGATACGCAGTATTTT
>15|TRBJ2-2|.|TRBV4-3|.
CASSQTSGTTGELFF
TGCGCCAGCAGCCAAACATCTGGGACCACCGGGGAGCTGTTTTTT
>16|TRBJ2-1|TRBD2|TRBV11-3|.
CASSSRSSGSGNEQFF
TGTGCCAGCAGCTCCCGGAGTAGCGGGAGTGGTAATGAGCAGTTCTTC
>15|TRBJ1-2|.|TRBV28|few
CAISTSQGFYYGYTF
TGTGCCATCTCAACCTCACAGGGATTCTACTATGGCTACACCTTC
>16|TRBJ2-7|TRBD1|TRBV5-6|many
CASSPGGQGTPHEQYF
TGTGCCAGCAGCCCGGGGGGACAGGGAACTCCCCACGAGCAGTACTTC
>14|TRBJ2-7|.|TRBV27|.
CASSLSPRGDEQYF
TGTGCCAGCAGTTTATCACCCAGGGGCGACGAGCAGTACTTC
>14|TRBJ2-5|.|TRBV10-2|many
CASSEWSGEETQYF
TGCGCCAGCAGTGAGTGGTCGGGAGAAGAGACCCAGTACTTC
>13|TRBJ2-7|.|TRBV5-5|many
CASSGDVSREQYF
TGTGCCAGCAGCGGGGATGTAAGTCGGGAGCAGTACTTC
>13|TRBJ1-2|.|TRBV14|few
CASSQDRDYGYTF
TGTGCCAGCAGCCAAGACAGGGACTATGGCTACACCTTC
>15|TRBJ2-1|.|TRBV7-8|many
CASSLRARPYNEQFF
TGTGCCAGCAGCTTACGCGCTAGGCCCTACAATGAGCAGTTCTTC
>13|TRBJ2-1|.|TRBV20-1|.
CSARGRGLNEQFF
TGCAGTGCTAGGGGTAGGGGTTTGAATGAGCAGTTCTTC
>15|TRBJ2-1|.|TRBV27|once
CASSFGSGSYNEQFF
TGTGCCAGCAGTTTTGGCTCCGGCTCCTACAATGAGCAGTTCTTC
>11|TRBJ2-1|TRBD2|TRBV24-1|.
CATSGGGEQFF
TGTGCCACCAGTGGGGGGGGTGAGCAGTTCTTC
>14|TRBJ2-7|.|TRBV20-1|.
CSARTDRSSYEQYF
TGCAGTGCTAGGACAGACAGGAGCTCCTACGAGCAGTACTTC
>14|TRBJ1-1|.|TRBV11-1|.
CASSRRPGITEAFF
TGTGCCAGCAGCAGGCGCCCGGGAATCACTGAAGCTTTCTTT
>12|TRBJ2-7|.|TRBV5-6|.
CASSSLPHEQYF
TGTGCCAGCAGCTCCCTCCCCCACGAGCAGTACTTC
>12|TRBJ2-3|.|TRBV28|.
CATETSADTQYF
TGTGCCACCGAGACTTCCGCAGATACGCAGTATTTT
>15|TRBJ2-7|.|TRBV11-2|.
CASSLDGLYDGEQYF
TGTGCCAGCAGCTTGGATGGACTATACGACGGTGAGCAGTACTTC
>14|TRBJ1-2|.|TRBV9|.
CASSVGGEVLGYTF
TGTGCCAGCAGCGTAGGGGGTGAGGTATTGGGATACACCTTC
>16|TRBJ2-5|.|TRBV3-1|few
CASSQDTRVLQETQYF
TGTGCCAGCAGCCAAGATACGAGGGTCCTCCAAGAGACCCAGTACTTC
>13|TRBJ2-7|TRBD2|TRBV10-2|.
CAAHSGRDHEQYF
TGCGCCGCCCACTCCGGGAGGGACCACGAGCAGTACTTC
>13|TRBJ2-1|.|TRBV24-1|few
CATSVGSGAEQFF
TGTGCCACCAGTGTGGGTTCCGGGGCCGAGCAGTTCTTC
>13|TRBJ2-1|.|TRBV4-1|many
CASSQGSGNEQFF
TGCGCCAGCAGCCAGGGCAGCGGGAATGAGCAGTTCTTC
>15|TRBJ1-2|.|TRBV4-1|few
CASSQDFNGAWGYTF
TGCGCCAGCAGCCAAGATTTTAACGGAGCCTGGGGCTACACCTTC
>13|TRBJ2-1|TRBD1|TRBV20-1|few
CSAPGQGIEEWFF
TGCAGTGCGCCCGGACAGGGGATAGAGGAGTGGTTCTTC
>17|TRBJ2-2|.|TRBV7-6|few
CASSRIIQGRNTGELFF
TGTGCCAGCAGCAGGATCATCCAGGGGAGGAACACCGGGGAGCTGTTTTTT
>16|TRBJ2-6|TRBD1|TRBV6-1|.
CASRGTGSFGANVLTF
TGTGCCAGCCGCGGGACAGGTAGCTTTGGGGCCAACGTCCTGACTTTC
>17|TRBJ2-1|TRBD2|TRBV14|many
CASSQDPASGRGNEQFF
TGTGCCAGCAGCCAAGATCCGGCTAGCGGGAGAGGGAATGAGCAGTTCTTC
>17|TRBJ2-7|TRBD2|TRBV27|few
CASSGPPGLAGVDEQYF
TGTGCCAGCAGTGGCCCGCCGGGACTAGCGGGAGTTGACGAGCAGTACTTC
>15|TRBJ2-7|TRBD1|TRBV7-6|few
CASSLLGDSSYEQYF
TGTGCCAGCAGCTTATTAGGGGACAGCTCCTACGAGCAGTACTTC
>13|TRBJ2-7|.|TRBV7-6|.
CASASGREYEQYF
TGTGCCAGCGCATCGGGCAGGGAGTACGAGCAGTACTTC
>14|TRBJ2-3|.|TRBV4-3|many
CASSQTDGTDTQYF
TGCGCCAGCAGCCAAACTGACGGCACAGATACGCAGTATTTT
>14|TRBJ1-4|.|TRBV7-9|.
CASSREATNEKLFF
TGTGCCAGCAGCCGAGAAGCAACTAATGAAAAACTGTTTTTT
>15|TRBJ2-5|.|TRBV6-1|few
CASRGFSGNQETQYF
TGTGCCAGCAGAGGGTTTTCAGGGAACCAAGAGACCCAGTACTTC
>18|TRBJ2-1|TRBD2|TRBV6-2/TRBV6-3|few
CASSYPGTSGSPHNEQFF
TGTGCCAGCAGTTACCCCGGGACTAGCGGGAGTCCCCACAATGAGCAGTTCTTC
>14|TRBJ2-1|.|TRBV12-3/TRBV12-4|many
CASSPDLNYNEQFF
TGTGCCAGCAGTCCGGACTTGAATTACAATGAGCAGTTCTTC
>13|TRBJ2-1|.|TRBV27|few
CASSSGRGREQFF
TGTGCCAGCAGTTCGGGAAGGGGGAGGGAGCAGTTCTTC
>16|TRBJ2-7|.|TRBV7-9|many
CASSGSMGAKFYEQYF
TGTGCCAGCAGCGGGTCGATGGGAGCGAAGTTCTACGAGCAGTACTTC
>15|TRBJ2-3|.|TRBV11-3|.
CASNLGSTSTDTQYF
TGTGCCAGCAACTTGGGCAGTACAAGCACAGATACGCAGTATTTT
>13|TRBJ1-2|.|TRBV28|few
CASRSDSVDGYTF
TGTGCCAGCAGGTCGGACTCCGTGGATGGCTACACCTTC
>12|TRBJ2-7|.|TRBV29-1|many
CSIQGDSYEQYF
TGCAGCATACAGGGAGACTCCTACGAGCAGTACTTC
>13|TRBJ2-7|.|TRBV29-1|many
CSVELDSTYEQYF
TGCAGCGTTGAACTGGACTCAACCTACGAGCAGTACTTC
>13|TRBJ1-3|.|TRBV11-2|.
CASSPEITAGPYF
TGTGCCAGCAGTCCGGAAATCACGGCAGGTCCTTATTTT
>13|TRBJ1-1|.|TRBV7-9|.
CASSLSSSKEAFF
TGTGCCAGCAGCTTATCTTCAAGTAAAGAAGCTTTCTTT
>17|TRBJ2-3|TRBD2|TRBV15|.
CATSRVSYGEGTDTQYF
TGTGCCACCAGCAGAGTCTCGTATGGGGAGGGGACAGATACGCAGTATTTT
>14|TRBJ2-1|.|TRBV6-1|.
CASKYGGAYNEQFF
TGTGCCAGCAAGTACGGTGGCGCCTACAATGAGCAGTTCTTC
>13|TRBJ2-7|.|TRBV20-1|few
CSARGKVRHEQYF
TGCAGTGCTAGAGGGAAGGTTAGGCACGAGCAGTACTTC
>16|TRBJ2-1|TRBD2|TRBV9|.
CASSIRGAGGPGEQFF
TGTGCCAGCAGCATCCGGGGAGCGGGAGGGCCTGGTGAGCAGTTCTTC
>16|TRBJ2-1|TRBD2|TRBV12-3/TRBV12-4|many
CASSPGLAGVTNEQFF
TGTGCCAGCAGCCCCGGACTAGCGGGAGTCACCAATGAGCAGTTCTTC
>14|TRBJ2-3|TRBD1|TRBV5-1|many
CASSLGQGEDTQYF
TGCGCCAGCAGCTTGGGACAGGGGGAAGATACGCAGTATTTT
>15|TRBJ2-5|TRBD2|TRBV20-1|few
CSASETSGIQETQYF
TGCAGTGCTAGTGAGACTAGCGGGATTCAAGAGACCCAGTACTTC
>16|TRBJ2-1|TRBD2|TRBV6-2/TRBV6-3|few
CASSNTSGAPYNEQFF
TGTGCCAGCAGTAATACTAGCGGGGCCCCCTACAATGAGCAGTTCTTC
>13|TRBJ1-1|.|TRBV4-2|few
CASSHAGAAEAFF
TGTGCCAGCAGCCATGCTGGGGCAGCTGAAGCTTTCTTT